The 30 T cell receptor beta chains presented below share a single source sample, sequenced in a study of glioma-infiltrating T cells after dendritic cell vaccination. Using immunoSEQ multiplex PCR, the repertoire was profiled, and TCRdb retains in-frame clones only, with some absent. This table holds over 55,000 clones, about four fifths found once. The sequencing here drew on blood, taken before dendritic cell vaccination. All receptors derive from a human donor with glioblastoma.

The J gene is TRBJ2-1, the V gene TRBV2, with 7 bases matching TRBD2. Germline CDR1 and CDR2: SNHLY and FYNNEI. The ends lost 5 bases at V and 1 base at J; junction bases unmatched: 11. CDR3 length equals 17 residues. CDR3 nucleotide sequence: TGTGCCAGCAGTCCTCTATTGCCGGGGGGTTCCTACAATGAGCAGTTCTTC. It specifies CASSPLLPGGSYNEQFF.

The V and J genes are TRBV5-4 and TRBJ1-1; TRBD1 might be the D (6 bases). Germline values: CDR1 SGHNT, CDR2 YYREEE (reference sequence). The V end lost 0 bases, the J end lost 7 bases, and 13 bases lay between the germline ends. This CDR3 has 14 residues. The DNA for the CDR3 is TGTGCCAGCAGCTTGGCAGGGACCAGGGGTGAAGCTTTCTTT. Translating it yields CASSLAGTRGEAFF.

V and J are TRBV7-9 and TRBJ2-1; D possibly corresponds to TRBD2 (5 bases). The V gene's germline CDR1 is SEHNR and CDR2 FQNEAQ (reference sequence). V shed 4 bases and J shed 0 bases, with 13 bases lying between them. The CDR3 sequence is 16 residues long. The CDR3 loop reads CASSSTGRRSYNEQFF. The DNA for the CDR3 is TGTGCCAGCAGCTCAACGGGGAGACGCTCCTACAATGAGCAGTTCTTC.

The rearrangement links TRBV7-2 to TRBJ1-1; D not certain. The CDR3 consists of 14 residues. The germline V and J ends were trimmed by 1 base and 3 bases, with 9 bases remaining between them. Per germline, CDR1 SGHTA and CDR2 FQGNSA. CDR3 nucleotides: TGTGCCAGCAGCTTAGACAGAAGTTACACTGAAGCTTTCTTT. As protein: CASSLDRSYTEAFF. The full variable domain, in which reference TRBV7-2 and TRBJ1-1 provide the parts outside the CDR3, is GAGVSQSPSNKVTEKGKDVELRCDPISGHTALYWYRQSLGQGLEFLIYFQGNSAPDKSGLPSDRFSAERTGGSVSTLTIQRTQQEDSAVYLCASSLDRSYTEAFFGQGTRLTVV.

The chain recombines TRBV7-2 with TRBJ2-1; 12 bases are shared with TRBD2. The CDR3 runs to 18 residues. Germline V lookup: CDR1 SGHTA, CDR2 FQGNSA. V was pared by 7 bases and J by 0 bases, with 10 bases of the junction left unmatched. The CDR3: CASTLAGGFQSSYNEQFF. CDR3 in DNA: TGTGCCAGCACCCTAGCGGGGGGGTTCCAGAGCTCCTACAATGAGCAGTTCTTC.

This CDR3 reads CAISVGQGIYDYGYTF. In nucleotides, the CDR3 is TGTGCCATCAGCGTGGGACAGGGAATTTATGACTATGGCTACACCTTC. This chain links TRBV10-3 with TRBJ1-2; 9 bases are shared with TRBD1. V lost 6 bases, J lost 3 bases, and 11 bases stayed unmatched. CDR1 and CDR2 (germline): ENHRY, SYGVKD. The CDR3 covers 16 residues.

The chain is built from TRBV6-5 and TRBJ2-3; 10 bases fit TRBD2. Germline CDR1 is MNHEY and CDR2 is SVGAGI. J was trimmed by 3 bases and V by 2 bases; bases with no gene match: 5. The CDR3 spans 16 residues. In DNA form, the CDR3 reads TGTGCCAGCAGTTACACCTTAGCGGGGGGAACAGATACGCAGTATTTT. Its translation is CASSYTLAGGTDTQYF.

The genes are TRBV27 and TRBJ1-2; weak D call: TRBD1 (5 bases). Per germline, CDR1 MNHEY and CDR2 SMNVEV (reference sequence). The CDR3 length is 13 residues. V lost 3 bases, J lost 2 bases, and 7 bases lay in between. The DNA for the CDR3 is TGTGCCAGCAGTTTTTCAGGGAACTATGGCTACACCTTC. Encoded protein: CASSFSGNYGYTF.

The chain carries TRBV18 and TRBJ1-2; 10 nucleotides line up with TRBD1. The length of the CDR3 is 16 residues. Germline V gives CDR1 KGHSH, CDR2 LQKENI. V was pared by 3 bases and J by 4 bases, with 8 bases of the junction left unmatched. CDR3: CASSPPRDRGIYGYTF. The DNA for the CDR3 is TGTGCCAGCTCACCGCCCCGGGACAGGGGCATCTATGGCTACACCTTC.

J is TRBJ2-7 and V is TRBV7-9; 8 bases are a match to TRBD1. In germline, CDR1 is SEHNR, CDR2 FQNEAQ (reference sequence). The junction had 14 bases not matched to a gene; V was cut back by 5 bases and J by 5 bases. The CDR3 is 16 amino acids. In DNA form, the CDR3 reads TGTGCCAGCAGCGAGGATCGGGCAGGGGGCTTGAACGAGCAGTACTTC. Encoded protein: CASSEDRAGGLNEQYF.

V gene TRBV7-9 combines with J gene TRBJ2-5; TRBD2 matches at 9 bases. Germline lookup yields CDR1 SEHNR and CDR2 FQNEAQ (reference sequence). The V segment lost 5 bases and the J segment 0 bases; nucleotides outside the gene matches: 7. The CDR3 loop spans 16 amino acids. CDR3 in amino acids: CASSEAGGRYQETQYF. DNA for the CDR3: TGTGCCAGCAGCGAAGCGGGGGGCCGGTACCAAGAGACCCAGTACTTC.

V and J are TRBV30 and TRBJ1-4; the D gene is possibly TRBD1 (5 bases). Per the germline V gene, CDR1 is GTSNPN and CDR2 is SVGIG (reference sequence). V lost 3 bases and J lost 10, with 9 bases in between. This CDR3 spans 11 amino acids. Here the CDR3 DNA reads TGTGCCTGGAGCGGGGGTAGAAAACTGTTTTTT. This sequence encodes CAWSGGRKLFF.

The CDR3 nucleotides are TGTGCCAGCAGCGTACCGTCCACCCAGGACACCGGGGAGCTGTTTTTT. Its protein is CASSVPSTQDTGELFF. This sequence joins TRBV9 and TRBJ2-2; D is unresolved. The CDR3 runs 16 residues. In germline, CDR1 is SGDLS, CDR2 YYNGEE. The V and J ends lost 1 base and 3 bases respectively, with 13 bases between them.

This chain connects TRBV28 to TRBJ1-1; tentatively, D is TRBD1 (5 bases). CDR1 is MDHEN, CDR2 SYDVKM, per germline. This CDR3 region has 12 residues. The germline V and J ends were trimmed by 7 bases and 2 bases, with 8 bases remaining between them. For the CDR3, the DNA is TGTGCCAGCAATGGGGCTAACACTGAAGCTTTCTTT. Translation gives CASNGANTEAFF. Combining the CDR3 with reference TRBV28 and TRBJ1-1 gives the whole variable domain DVKVTQSSRYLVKRTGEKVFLECVQDMDHENMFWYRQDPGLGLRLIYFSYDVKMKEKGDIPEGYSVSREKKERFSLILESASTNQTSMYLCASNGANTEAFFGQGTRLTVV.

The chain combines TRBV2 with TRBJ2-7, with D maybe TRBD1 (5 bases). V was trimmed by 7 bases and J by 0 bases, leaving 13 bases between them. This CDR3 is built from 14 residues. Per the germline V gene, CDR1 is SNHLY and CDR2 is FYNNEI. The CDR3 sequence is CASTISTASYEQYF. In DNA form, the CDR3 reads TGTGCCAGCACTATATCGACAGCCTCCTACGAGCAGTACTTC.

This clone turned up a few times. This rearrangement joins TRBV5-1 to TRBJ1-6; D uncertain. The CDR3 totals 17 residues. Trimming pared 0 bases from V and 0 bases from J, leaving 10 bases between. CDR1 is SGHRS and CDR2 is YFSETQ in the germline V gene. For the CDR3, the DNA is TGCGCCAGCAGCTTGGAGACAATGAGCTCCTATAATTCACCCCTCCACTTT. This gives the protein CASSLETMSSYNSPLHF. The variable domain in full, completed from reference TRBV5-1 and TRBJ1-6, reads KAGVTQTPRYLIKTRGQQVTLSCSPISGHRSVSWYQQTPGQGLQFLFEYFSETQRNKGNFPGRFSGRQFSNSRSEMNVSTLELGDSALYLCASSLETMSSYNSPLHFGNGTRLTVT.

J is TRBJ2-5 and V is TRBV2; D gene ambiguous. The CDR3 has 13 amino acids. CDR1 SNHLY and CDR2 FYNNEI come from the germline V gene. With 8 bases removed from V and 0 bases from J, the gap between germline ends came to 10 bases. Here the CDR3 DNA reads TGTGCCAGCGAGAGGCAGTACCAAGAGACCCAGTACTTC. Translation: CASERQYQETQYF.

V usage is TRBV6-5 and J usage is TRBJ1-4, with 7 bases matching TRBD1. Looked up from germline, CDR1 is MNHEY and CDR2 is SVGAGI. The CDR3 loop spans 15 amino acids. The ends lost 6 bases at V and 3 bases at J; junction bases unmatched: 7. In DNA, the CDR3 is TGTGCCAGCAGCTCGACAGGGCTTGCTAATGAAAAACTGTTTTTT. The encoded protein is CASSSTGLANEKLFF.

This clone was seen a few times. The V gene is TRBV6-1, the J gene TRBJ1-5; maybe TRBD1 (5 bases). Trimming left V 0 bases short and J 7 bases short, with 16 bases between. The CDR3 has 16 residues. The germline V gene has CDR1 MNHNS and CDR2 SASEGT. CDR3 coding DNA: TGTGCCAGCAGTGAAGCCCTGGGTATAGCAGGGCAGCCCCAGCATTTT. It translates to CASSEALGIAGQPQHF.

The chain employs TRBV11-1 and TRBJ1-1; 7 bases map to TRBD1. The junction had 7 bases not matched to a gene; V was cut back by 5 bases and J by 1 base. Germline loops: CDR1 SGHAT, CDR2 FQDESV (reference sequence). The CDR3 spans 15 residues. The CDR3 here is CASSQLTGENTEAFF. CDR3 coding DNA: TGTGCCAGCAGCCAACTTACAGGGGAGAACACTGAAGCTTTCTTT. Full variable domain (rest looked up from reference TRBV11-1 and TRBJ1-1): EAEVAQSPRYKITEKSQAVAFWCDPISGHATLYWYRQILGQGPELLVQFQDESVVDDSQLPKDRFSAERLKGVDSTLKIQPAELGDSAMYLCASSQLTGENTEAFFGQGTRLTVV.

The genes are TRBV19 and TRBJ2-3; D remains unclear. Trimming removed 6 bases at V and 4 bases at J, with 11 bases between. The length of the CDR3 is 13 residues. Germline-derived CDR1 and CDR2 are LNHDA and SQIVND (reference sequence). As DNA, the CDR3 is TGTGCCAGTAGCCTCACCACGGCAGATACGCAGTATTTT. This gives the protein CASSLTTADTQYF.

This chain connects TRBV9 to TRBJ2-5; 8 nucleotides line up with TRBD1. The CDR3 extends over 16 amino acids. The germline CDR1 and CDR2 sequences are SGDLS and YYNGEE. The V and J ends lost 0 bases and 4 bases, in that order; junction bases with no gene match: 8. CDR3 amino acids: CASSVGGGQGGETQYF. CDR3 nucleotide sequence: TGTGCCAGCAGCGTAGGAGGAGGACAGGGAGGAGAGACCCAGTACTTC.

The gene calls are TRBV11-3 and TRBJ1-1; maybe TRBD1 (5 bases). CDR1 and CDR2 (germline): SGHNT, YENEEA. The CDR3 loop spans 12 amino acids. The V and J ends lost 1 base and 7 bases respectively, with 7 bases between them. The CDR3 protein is CASSLVGGEAFF. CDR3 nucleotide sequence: TGTGCCAGCAGCTTAGTCGGGGGTGAAGCTTTCTTT.

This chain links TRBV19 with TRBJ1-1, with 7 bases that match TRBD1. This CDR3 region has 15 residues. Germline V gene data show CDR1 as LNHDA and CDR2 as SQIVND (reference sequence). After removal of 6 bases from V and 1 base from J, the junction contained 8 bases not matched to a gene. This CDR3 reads CASSSTGDKNTEAFF. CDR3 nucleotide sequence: TGTGCCAGTAGCAGTACAGGGGACAAGAACACTGAAGCTTTCTTT.

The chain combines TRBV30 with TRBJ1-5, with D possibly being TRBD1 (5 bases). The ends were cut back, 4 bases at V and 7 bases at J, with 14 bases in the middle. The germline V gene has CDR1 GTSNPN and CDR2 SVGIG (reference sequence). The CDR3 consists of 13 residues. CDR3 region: CAWNDGGGQPQHF. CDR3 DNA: TGTGCCTGGAACGATGGGGGGGGGCAGCCCCAGCATTTT.

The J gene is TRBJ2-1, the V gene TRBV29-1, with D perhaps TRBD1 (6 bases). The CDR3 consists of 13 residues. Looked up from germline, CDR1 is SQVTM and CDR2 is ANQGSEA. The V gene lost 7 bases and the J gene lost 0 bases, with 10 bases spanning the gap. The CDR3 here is CSAQGYSYNEQFF. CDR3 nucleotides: TGCAGCGCCCAGGGGTACTCCTACAATGAGCAGTTCTTC.

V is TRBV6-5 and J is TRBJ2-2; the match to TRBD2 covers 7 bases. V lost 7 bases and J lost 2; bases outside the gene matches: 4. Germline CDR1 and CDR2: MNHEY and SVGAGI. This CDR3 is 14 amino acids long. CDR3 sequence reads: CASNPGLNTGELFF. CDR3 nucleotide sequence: TGTGCCAGCAATCCGGGACTAAACACCGGGGAGCTGTTTTTT.

The CDR3 bases are TGTGCCAGCAGCTTAGCTGGACAGCCTAACTATGGCTACACCTTC. Its protein product is CASSLAGQPNYGYTF. The J gene is TRBJ1-2, the V gene TRBV7-8; tentatively, D is TRBD1 (6 bases). Germline CDR1 and CDR2: SGHVS and FQNEAQ. The CDR3 has 15 residues. V dropped 0 bases and J dropped 0 bases, with 8 bases sitting between them. The full variable domain, rest sourced from reference TRBV7-8 and TRBJ1-2, is GAGVSQSPRYKVAKRGQDVALRCDPISGHVSLFWYQQALGQGPEFLTYFQNEAQLDKSGLPSDRFFAERPEGSVSTLKIQRTQQEDSAVYLCASSLAGQPNYGYTFGSGTRLTVV.

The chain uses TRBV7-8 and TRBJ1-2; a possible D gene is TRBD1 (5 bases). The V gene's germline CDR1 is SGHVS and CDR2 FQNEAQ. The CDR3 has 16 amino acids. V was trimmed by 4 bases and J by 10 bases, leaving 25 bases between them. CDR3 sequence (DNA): TGTGCCAGCAGCTCACAGAACGGGGGATCCGAACGACCCTACACCTTC. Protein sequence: CASSSQNGGSERPYTF.

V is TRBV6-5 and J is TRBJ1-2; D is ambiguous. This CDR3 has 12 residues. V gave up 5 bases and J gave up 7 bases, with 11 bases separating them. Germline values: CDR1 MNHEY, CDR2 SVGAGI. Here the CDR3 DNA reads TGTGCCAGCAGTGCCAGGATGGGTGGCTACACCTTC. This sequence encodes CASSARMGGYTF.